The 26 T cell receptor beta chains listed next were all sequenced from one sample in a study of molecular identifiers for immune sequencing clone quantification (dated by TCRdb to the late 2010s). Library preparation employed PCR. The instrument given in TCRdb is Illumina HiSeq 4000. TCRdb ran its own pipeline on the public reads, namely fastp trimming at Q25 and MiXCR clone calling, and kept in-frame beta chains. Every distinct CDR3 protein forms one entry, paired with its most common genes and DNA. This sample comprises about 65,000 distinct CDR3 sequences, over 15% of them detected only once. The ten largest clones represent 1.5% of the sample. Sequenced sample: naive CD8+ T cells from blood, with Jurkat cell RNA spiked in. The cell subset or site label corresponds to: FACS-sorted CD8+CD4-CCR7+CD45RA+ naive T cells. These receptors came from a human donor in good health. Some libraries in this study had Jurkat cell RNA spiked in.

The J gene is TRBJ2-5, the V gene TRBV7-8; D assignment may be TRBD1 or TRBD2 (6 bases each). Trimming took off 0 bases at V and 4 bases at J, with 9 bases between the two ends. This CDR3 is 14 amino acids long. Germline V gene sequence: CDR1 SGHVS, CDR2 FQNEAQ. The CDR3 DNA reads as TGTGCCAGCAGCTTAGCAGGGGGGATAGAGACCCAGTACTTC. Translating gives CASSLAGGIETQYF.

This clonotype showed up many times. The rearrangement joins TRBV24-1 to TRBJ2-3; 9 bases line up with TRBD1. Germline CDR1 KGHDR, CDR2 SFDVKD. The CDR3 has 15 amino acids. The V gene end was trimmed by 4 bases and the J gene end by 5 bases; junction bases not matched to a gene: 6. Written as DNA, the CDR3 is TGTGCCACCAGTGACCCGACAGGGGGTGAAGATACGCAGTATTTT. Its protein is CATSDPTGGEDTQYF.

A few counts support this clonotype. V gene TRBV14 combines with J gene TRBJ2-1; 9 bases match TRBD2. V was pared by 1 base and J by 6 bases, with 10 bases of the junction left unmatched. The CDR3 is 17 residues long. Per the germline V gene, CDR1 is SGHDN and CDR2 is FVKESK. The CDR3 DNA sequence: TGTGCCAGCAGCCAAGTAGCGGGGGCTGTTTGGGGCAATGAGCAGTTCTTC. This gives the protein CASSQVAGAVWGNEQFF.

Turning to this clonotype: A read error may explain this, as a much larger clone is one base away. The chain is built from TRBV13 and TRBJ2-1; 14 nucleotides match TRBD2. The CDR3 sequence is 14 residues long. CDR1 is PRHDT, CDR2 FYEKMQ, per germline (reference sequence). J gave up 10 bases and V 6 bases, and 5 bases lay outside the gene matches. CDR3 sequence (DNA): TGTGCCAGCAGAGGACTAGCGGGGGGCGGAGAGCAGTTCTTC. Translated: CASRGLAGGGEQFF.

V is TRBV12-3 or TRBV12-4 and J is TRBJ1-1; tentatively, D is TRBD1 (6 bases). This CDR3 contains 14 residues. The V and J ends lost 6 bases and 4 bases respectively, with 15 bases between them. This CDR3 is CASRLGGAGTEAFF. CDR3 nucleotides: TGTGCCAGCAGGCTCGGGGGCGCTGGCACTGAAGCTTTCTTT.

With respect to this clonotype: A single base separates this from a much larger clone, so it may be a read error. The V gene is TRBV5-6, the J gene TRBJ2-7; TRBD1 might be the D (6 bases). The CDR3 is made up of 15 amino acids. Germline assignment: CDR1 SGHDT and CDR2 YYEEEE. CDR3 nucleotide sequence: TGTGCCAGCGGCTTGGCCGGGACACCATCCTACGAGCAGTACTTC. This encodes CASGLAGTPSYEQYF. The full variable domain, completed using reference TRBV5-6 and TRBJ2-7, is DAGVTQSPTHLIKTRGQQVTLRCSPKSGHDTVSWYQQALGQGPQFIFQYYEEEERQRGNFPDRFSGHQFPNYSSELNVNALLLGDSALYLCASGLAGTPSYEQYFGPGTRLTVT.

Ten or more counts support this clonotype. The chain is built from TRBV13 and TRBJ1-5; 7 bases are shared with TRBD1. CDR3 length: 15 amino acids. V shed 5 bases, J shed 3 bases, and the junction held 7 bases outside the gene matches. The germline gives CDR1 PRHDT, CDR2 FYEKMQ (reference sequence). CDR3 coding DNA: TGTGCCAGCAGCCTCGGACAGGCCAACAATCAGCCCCAGCATTTT. Amino acids: CASSLGQANNQPQHF.

This clonotype was seen only a few times. The chain carries TRBV28 and TRBJ2-3; D perhaps matches TRBD2 (6 bases). V was clipped by 6 bases and J by 5 bases, with 15 bases between them. CDR3 length: 14 amino acids. Germline CDR1 MDHEN, CDR2 SYDVKM. Here the CDR3 reads CASRPWGVGDTQYF. The CDR3 DNA is TGTGCCAGCAGGCCTTGGGGGGTTGGAGATACGCAGTATTTT.

This clonotype has a count of ten or more. The chain combines TRBV19 with TRBJ2-3; D not resolved. CDR3 length: 15 amino acids. Germline V CDR1 and CDR2: LNHDA, SQIVND (reference sequence). V was cut by 7 bases and J by 2 bases, with 16 bases left in between. The CDR3 DNA reads TGTGCCAGTACCTCCTTCGTCGGTCTCACAGATACGCAGTATTTT. Encoded protein: CASTSFVGLTDTQYF.

This clonotype was counted a few times. This rearrangement joins TRBV27 to TRBJ2-5; possibly TRBD2 for D (5 bases). The germline gives CDR1 MNHEY, CDR2 SMNVEV (reference sequence). V was pared by 4 bases and J by 10 bases, with 13 bases between. The CDR3 contains 12 residues. The CDR3 DNA is TGTGCCAGCAGTTACCTCCCCGGGGTCCAGTACTTC. This codes for CASSYLPGVQYF.

This clonotype came up once. This may arise from a read error, as a much more abundant clone is one base away. The chain joins TRBV27 to TRBJ2-1; 7 nucleotides line up with TRBD1. CDR3 length: 14 residues. V shed 9 bases and J 3 bases; nucleotides not matched to a gene: 8. Per the germline V gene, CDR1 is MNHEY and CDR2 is SMNVEV (reference sequence). The CDR3 DNA sequence: TGTGCCAGTTGCGCGGCAGGGGGCTACAATGAGCAGTTCTTC. Translated, it gives CASCAAGGYNEQFF.

Regarding this clonotype: This may be a read error, as it is one base from a much larger clone. The chain carries TRBV7-2 and TRBJ2-1; D is perhaps TRBD1 (5 bases). CDR1 is SGHTA and CDR2 is FQGNSA in the germline V gene. The CDR3 has 12 residues. The CDR3: CASSLGAPEQLF. The DNA of the CDR3 is TGTGCCAGCAGCCTTGGGGCGCCTGAGCAGCTCTTC.

At least ten counts were recorded for this clonotype. The chain combines TRBV7-3 with TRBJ1-1, with a tentative D call TRBD1 (6 bases). V lost 3 bases and J lost 8, with 10 bases in between. Germline assignment: CDR1 SGHTA and CDR2 FQGTGA. The CDR3 is 12 amino acids. In DNA, the CDR3 is TGTGCCAGCAGCTTCGCGGGGGGCGAAGCTTTCTTT. It translates to CASSFAGGEAFF.

This clonotype was counted many times. This chain uses TRBV4-3 with TRBJ1-1; 7 bases map to TRBD1. The CDR3 has 15 residues. CDR1 and CDR2 from the germline V gene are LGHNA and YSLEER. Unmatched junction bases numbered 4, after V lost 0 bases and J lost 3 bases. CDR3 DNA sequence: TGCGCCAGCAGCCAAGAAGACAGGGACTACACTGAAGCTTTCTTT. It is translated as CASSQEDRDYTEAFF.

V and J are TRBV11-2 and TRBJ2-1, with D uncertain. This CDR3 is 16 amino acids long. The V gene lost 5 bases and the J gene lost 8 bases, with 22 bases spanning the gap. Per the germline V gene, CDR1 is SGHAT and CDR2 is FQNNGV. In nucleotides, the CDR3 is TGTGCCAGCAGCGCCTCAACCATGGGTAGCAGCCATGAGCAGTTCTTC. Its translation is CASSASTMGSSHEQFF.

V usage is TRBV19 and J usage is TRBJ2-7; D call uncertain. From germline, CDR1 is LNHDA and CDR2 SQIVND (reference sequence). The CDR3 contains 11 residues. The V end was cut by 5 bases, the J end by 3 bases, with 5 bases between. The CDR3 DNA sequence: TGTGCCAGTAGTTGGGGCTACGAGCAGTACTTC. Residues: CASSWGYEQYF. Complete variable domain (other parts from reference TRBV19 and TRBJ2-7): DGGITQSPKYLFRKEGQNVTLSCEQNLNHDAMYWYRQDPGQGLRLIYYSQIVNDFQKGDIAEGYSVSREKKESFPLTVTSAQKNPTAFYLCASSWGYEQYFGPGTRLTVT.

The table lists this clonotype with many counts. This sequence joins TRBV6-6 and TRBJ2-3; D remains ambiguous. Trimming pared 2 bases from V and 6 bases from J, leaving 9 bases between. CDR3 size: 13 residues. Germline loops: CDR1 MNHNY, CDR2 SVGAGI (reference sequence). CDR3 loop: CASSYPDSDTQYF. DNA for the CDR3: TGTGCCAGCAGTTACCCCGACTCCGATACGCAGTATTTT.

This clonotype has at least ten counts. The chain joins TRBV2 to TRBJ2-3, with D tentatively TRBD2 (5 bases). V was shortened by 3 bases and J by 0 bases, with 16 bases between the two germline ends. The CDR3 runs to 17 residues. Germline V gene sequence: CDR1 SNHLY, CDR2 FYNNEI. In DNA, the CDR3 is TGTGCCAGCAGTGACGCGGGCAGAGAAACTAGCACAGATACGCAGTATTTT. It specifies CASSDAGRETSTDTQYF.

Notes on this clonotype: At one end, the junction sequence differs from germline, possibly due to a read error. V usage is TRBV12-3 or TRBV12-4 and J usage is TRBJ2-7; 14 positions agree with TRBD2. This CDR3 has 15 amino acids. The CDR3 is CVSRGLAGEGREQYF. In DNA form, the CDR3 reads TGTGTCAGCAGGGGACTAGCGGGAGAAGGAAGGGAGCAGTACTTC.

This clonotype was seen ten or more times. A read error may produce the germline difference seen at one junction end. V gene TRBV7-9 combines with J gene TRBJ1-1; D unresolved. Germline V gene data show CDR1 as SEHNR and CDR2 as FQNEAQ (reference sequence). The CDR3 has 12 amino acids. The CDR3 spells CASSGTVADAFF. The DNA of the CDR3 is TGTGCCAGCAGCGGTACAGTCGCTGACGCTTTCTTT.

The chain employs TRBV28 and TRBJ2-2, with D unresolved. Per the germline V gene, CDR1 is MDHEN and CDR2 is SYDVKM. The CDR3 is made up of 15 amino acids. Trimming stripped 7 bases from V and 3 bases from J, with 15 bases between. CDR3 loop: CASNMDLGYTGELFF. Written as DNA, the CDR3 is TGTGCCAGCAATATGGACCTAGGGTACACCGGGGAGCTGTTTTTT.

This clonotype has ten or more counts. CDR3 in DNA: TGTGCCAGTAGTCCCAGACCGGGGGGTGCCTACGAGCAGTACTTC. Protein: CASSPRPGGAYEQYF. The J gene is TRBJ2-7, the V gene TRBV19, with TRBD2 matching 7 bases. J gave up 2 bases and V 5 bases, and 9 bases lay outside the gene matches. The CDR3 is 15 residues long. The germline CDR1 and CDR2 sequences are LNHDA and SQIVND (reference sequence). Supplemented by reference TRBV19 and TRBJ2-7, the full variable domain reads DGGITQSPKYLFRKEGQNVTLSCEQNLNHDAMYWYRQDPGQGLRLIYYSQIVNDFQKGDIAEGYSVSREKKESFPLTVTSAQKNPTAFYLCASSPRPGGAYEQYFGPGTRLTVT.

This clonotype was recorded at least ten times. V is TRBV7-8 and J is TRBJ2-2; D is unresolved. V shed 1 base and J shed 0 bases, with 3 bases lying between them. The CDR3 loop spans 14 amino acids. The V gene's germline CDR1 is SGHVS and CDR2 FQNEAQ. Here the CDR3 reads CASSLGANTGELFF. The CDR3 coding sequence is TGTGCCAGCAGCTTAGGTGCGAACACCGGGGAGCTGTTTTTT.

There are many counts of this clonotype. The chain is built from TRBV6-2 or TRBV6-3 and TRBJ2-2; D is uncertain. The CDR3 has 16 amino acids. CDR1 is MNHEY and CDR2 is SVGEGT in the germline V gene. Trimming took 8 bases from V and 0 from J, leaving 16 bases between them. CDR3 residues: CASLPRLFPNTGELFF. CDR3 DNA: TGTGCCAGCCTACCAAGACTCTTTCCGAACACCGGGGAGCTGTTTTTT.

Comments on this clonotype: A clone one base away is much larger, so this may be a read error. J is TRBJ2-7 and V is TRBV20-1; D not resolved. Germline CDR1 is DFQATT and CDR2 is SNEGSKA (reference sequence). The CDR3 contains 14 residues. CDR3 bases: TGCAGTGCTAGGGAACTCACCTGGGCCTACGAGCGGTACTTC. Protein: CSARELTWAYERYF.

At least ten counts were recorded for this clonotype. The V call is TRBV5-6, the J call TRBJ2-2; D remains unclear. The CDR3 loop spans 14 amino acids. Trimming removed 2 bases from V and 2 bases from J, with 7 bases in between. From germline, CDR1 is SGHDT and CDR2 YYEEEE. CDR3 DNA: TGTGCCAGCAGCTTAAGGGTTAACACCGGGGAGCTGTTTTTT. It yields the protein CASSLRVNTGELFF. Using reference TRBV5-6 and TRBJ2-2 for the parts outside the CDR3, the full variable domain is DAGVTQSPTHLIKTRGQQVTLRCSPKSGHDTVSWYQQALGQGPQFIFQYYEEEERQRGNFPDRFSGHQFPNYSSELNVNALLLGDSALYLCASSLRVNTGELFFGEGSRLTVL.